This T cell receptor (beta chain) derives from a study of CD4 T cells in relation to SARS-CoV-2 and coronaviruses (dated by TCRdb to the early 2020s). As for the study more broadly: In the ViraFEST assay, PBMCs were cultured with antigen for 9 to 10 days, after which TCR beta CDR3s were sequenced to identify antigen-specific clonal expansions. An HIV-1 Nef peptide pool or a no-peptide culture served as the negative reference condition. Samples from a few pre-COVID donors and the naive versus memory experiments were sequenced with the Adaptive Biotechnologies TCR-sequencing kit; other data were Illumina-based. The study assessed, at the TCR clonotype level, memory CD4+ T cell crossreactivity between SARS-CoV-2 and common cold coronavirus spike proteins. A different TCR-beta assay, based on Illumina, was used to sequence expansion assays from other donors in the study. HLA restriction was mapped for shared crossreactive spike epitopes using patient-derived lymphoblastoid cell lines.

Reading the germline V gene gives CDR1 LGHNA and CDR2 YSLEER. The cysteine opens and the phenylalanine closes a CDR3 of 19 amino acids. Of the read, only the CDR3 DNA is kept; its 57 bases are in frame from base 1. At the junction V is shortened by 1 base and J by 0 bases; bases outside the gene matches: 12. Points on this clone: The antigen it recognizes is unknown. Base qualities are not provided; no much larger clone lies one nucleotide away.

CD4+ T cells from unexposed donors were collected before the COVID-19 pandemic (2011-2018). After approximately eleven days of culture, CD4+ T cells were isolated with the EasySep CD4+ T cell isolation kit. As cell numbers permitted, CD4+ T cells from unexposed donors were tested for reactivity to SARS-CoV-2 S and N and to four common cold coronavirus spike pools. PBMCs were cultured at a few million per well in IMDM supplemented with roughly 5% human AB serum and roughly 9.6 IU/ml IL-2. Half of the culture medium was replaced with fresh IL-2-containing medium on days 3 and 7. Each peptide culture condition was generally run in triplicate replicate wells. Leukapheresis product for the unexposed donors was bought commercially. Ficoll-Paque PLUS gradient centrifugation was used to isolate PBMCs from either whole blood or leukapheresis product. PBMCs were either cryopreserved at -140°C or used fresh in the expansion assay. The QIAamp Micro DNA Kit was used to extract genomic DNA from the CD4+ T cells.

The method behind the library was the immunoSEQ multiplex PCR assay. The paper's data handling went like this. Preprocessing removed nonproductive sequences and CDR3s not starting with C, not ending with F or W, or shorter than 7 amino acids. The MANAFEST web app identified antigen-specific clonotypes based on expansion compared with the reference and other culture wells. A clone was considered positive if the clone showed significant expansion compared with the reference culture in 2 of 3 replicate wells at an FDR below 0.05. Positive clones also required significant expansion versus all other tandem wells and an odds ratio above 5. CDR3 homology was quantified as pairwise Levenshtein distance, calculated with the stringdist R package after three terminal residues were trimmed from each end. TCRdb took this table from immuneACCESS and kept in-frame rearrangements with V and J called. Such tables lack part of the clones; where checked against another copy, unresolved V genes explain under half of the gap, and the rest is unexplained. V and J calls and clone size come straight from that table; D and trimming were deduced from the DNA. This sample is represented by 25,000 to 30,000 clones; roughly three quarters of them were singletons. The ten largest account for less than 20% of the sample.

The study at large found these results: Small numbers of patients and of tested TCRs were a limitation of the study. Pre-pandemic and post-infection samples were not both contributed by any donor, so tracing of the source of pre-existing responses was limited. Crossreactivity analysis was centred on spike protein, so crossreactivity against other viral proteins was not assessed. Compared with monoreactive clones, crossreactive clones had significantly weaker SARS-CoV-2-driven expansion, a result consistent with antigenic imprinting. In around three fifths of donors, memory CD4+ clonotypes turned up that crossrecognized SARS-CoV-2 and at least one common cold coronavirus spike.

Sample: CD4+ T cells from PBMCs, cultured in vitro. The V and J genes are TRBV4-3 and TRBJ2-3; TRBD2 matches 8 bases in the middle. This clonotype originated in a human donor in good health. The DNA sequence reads TGCGCCAGCAGCCAAGGCGTGAGGTGGCGGGAGGAGAGCACAGATACGCAGTATTTT. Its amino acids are CASSQGVRWREESTDTQYF.